This T cell receptor (beta chain) was profiled in a study of shared clonotypes between healthy human individuals. This clone appeared many times. TCRdb keeps only in-frame clones here, not all; method: immunoSEQ multiplex PCR. The sample has about 87,000 clones; 40% to 55% are singletons. Per germline, CDR1 MNHNS and CDR2 SASEGT. The CDR3 covers 12 residues. Trimming pared 2 bases from V and 4 bases from J, leaving 3 bases between. The sequence came from a woman aged 40 to 49 in good health. Some clones in this sample may be carry-over from other donors' samples. The sample consisted of PBMCs. The rearrangement joins TRBV6-1 to TRBJ2-1, with no clear D. The CDR3 DNA follows: TGTGCCAGCAGTGAACCTTACAATGAGCAGTTCTTC. Its translation is CASSEPYNEQFF.